The source of this TCR beta chain is a study of post-analysis software for immune sequencing data. Overall study findings and caveats: Relative to controls, patients with multiple sclerosis showed significantly lower normalized Chao1 diversity. Strong co-clustering by F measure linked samples that shared a preparation batch. In patients, TRBV5-6, TRBV5-1 and TRBV20-1 belonged to five TRBV segments found more frequently than in controls.

A remark on this clonotype: No antigen is known for it.

Unique molecular identifiers had been added to the TCR beta cDNA libraries. From the PCR reads, TCRdb called clonotypes with MiXCR, one entry per CDR3 protein. The table lists hundreds of thousands of distinct CDR3 sequences, approximately 59% of them singletons. Germline V gene sequence: CDR1 MNHEY, CDR2 SVGEGT. With V trimmed by 2 bases and J by 2 bases, 4 bases remained unmatched. CDR3 length equals 15 residues. This chain joins TRBV6-2 or TRBV6-3 and TRBJ2-7; 9 positions agree with TRBD1. The sequencing input was blood. This clonotype originated in a girl aged 2-10 years with multiple sclerosis. The CDR3 reads CASSYPGQGTYEQYF. CDR3 nucleotides: TGTGCCAGCAGTTACCCGGGACAGGGAACCTACGAGCAGTACTTC.